This is a list of T cell receptor beta chains from one sample in a study of shared clonotypes between healthy human individuals. Only in-frame clones appear in the TCRdb table, and some are missing; sequencing was by immunoSEQ multiplex PCR. This table holds 2 million to 2.5 million clones, about 95% found once. Sequenced input: naive CD8+ T cells sorted from blood. The receptors shown here come from a man between 18 and 35 years old in good health. Both conserved end residues are part of each CDR3. D genes are given only for firm matches. Clone sizes are given selectively: once, few, many, or a class where the clone is expanded.

size	V	D	J	CDR3	DNA
.	TRBV18	.	TRBJ2-7	CASSREGGGNSYEQYF	TGTGCCAGCTCCCGAGAGGGTGGCGGGAACTCCTACGAGCAGTACTTC
.	TRBV9	TRBD1	TRBJ2-7	CAGSRTGSSEQYF	TGTGCCGGATCCAGGACAGGGTCTTCAGAGCAGTACTTC
.	TRBV10-1	TRBD2	TRBJ2-7	CASSETLAGIYEQYF	TGCGCCAGCAGTGAGACCCTAGCGGGAATCTACGAGCAGTACTTC
.	TRBV30	.	TRBJ1-1	CAWSVTDNTEAFF	TGTGCCTGGAGTGTAACAGACAACACTGAAGCTTTCTTT
.	TRBV4-3	TRBD1	TRBJ1-4	CASSQDPMMGQGEATNEKLFF	TGCGCCAGCAGCCAAGATCCTATGATGGGACAGGGGGAAGCAACTAATGAAAAACTGTTTTTT
.	TRBV27	.	TRBJ2-1	CASTRRGPDNEQFF	TGTGCCAGCACTCGCCGGGGACCGGACAATGAGCAGTTCTTC
.	TRBV5-4	.	TRBJ2-1	CASSLWGSAFYNEQFF	TGTGCCAGCAGCTTGTGGGGTAGCGCCTTCTACAATGAGCAGTTCTTC
.	TRBV9	TRBD1	TRBJ1-1	CASSVYFGQGNTEAFF	TGTGCCAGCAGCGTATATTTTGGACAGGGGAACACTGAAGCTTTCTTT
.	TRBV5-6	.	TRBJ2-7	CASSLVGDSYEQYF	TGTGCCAGCAGCTTGGTGGGGGACTCCTACGAGCAGTACTTC
.	TRBV27	TRBD1	TRBJ1-2	CASKNTGGSGGYTF	TGTGCCAGCAAGAATACAGGGGGCTCGGGGGGCTACACCTTC
.	TRBV13	TRBD2	TRBJ2-7	CASSLARLAGVYEQYF	TGTGCCAGCAGCTTAGCCCGGCTAGCGGGAGTTTACGAGCAGTACTTC
.	TRBV7-9	.	TRBJ2-7	CASSLVGLEQYF	TGTGCCAGCAGCTTAGTTGGTCTCGAGCAGTACTTC
.	TRBV27	.	TRBJ1-1	CASSLTPGNTEAFF	TGTGCCAGCAGCCTAACGCCAGGGAACACTGAAGCTTTCTTT
.	TRBV6-1	.	TRBJ1-6	CASTTGRVLGSPLHF	TGTGCCAGCACCACAGGGCGGGTCCTTGGTTCACCCCTCCACTTT
.	TRBV5-8	.	TRBJ2-7	CASSFPGVPLEQYF	TGTGCCAGCAGCTTCCCGGGGGTCCCACTCGAGCAGTACTTC
.	TRBV28	.	TRBJ1-5	CASSLWGDNYSNQPQHF	TGTGCCAGCAGTTTATGGGGGGACAATTATAGCAATCAGCCCCAGCATTTT
.	TRBV4-1	.	TRBJ1-1	CASSPPPSAGEAFF	TGCGCCAGCAGCCCTCCACCCTCGGCCGGCGAAGCTTTCTTT
.	TRBV9	.	TRBJ2-7	CASSVRWEQYF	TGTGCCAGCAGCGTGAGGTGGGAGCAGTACTTC
.	TRBV15	.	TRBJ2-1	CATRKRGESSYNEQFF	TGTGCCACCAGGAAGAGAGGGGAGAGCTCCTACAATGAGCAGTTCTTC
.	TRBV11-1	.	TRBJ2-5	CASRSSTDIQETQYF	TGTGCCAGCAGATCCTCGACAGATATCCAAGAGACCCAGTACTTC
.	TRBV5-4	TRBD1	TRBJ1-1	CASSFDRGRNTEAFF	TGTGCCAGCAGCTTCGACAGGGGGAGAAACACTGAAGCTTTCTTT
.	TRBV5-1	.	TRBJ2-7	CASSLAQGGSYEQYF	TGCGCCAGCAGCTTGGCACAGGGAGGATCCTACGAGCAGTACTTC
.	TRBV2	TRBD2	TRBJ2-7	CASSETSGGGEQYF	TGTGCCAGCAGTGAGACTAGCGGGGGCGGAGAGCAGTACTTC
.	TRBV6-5	.	TRBJ1-3	CASSYFGASGNTIYF	TGTGCCAGCAGTTACTTTGGGGCAAGTGGAAACACCATATATTTT
.	TRBV7-8	TRBD1	TRBJ2-7	CASSRDSDYEQYF	TGTGCCAGCAGCAGGGACAGCGACTACGAGCAGTACTTC
.	TRBV7-9	.	TRBJ2-5	CASSSLGRPALTQYF	TGTGCCAGCAGCTCCCTGGGCAGGCCAGCCTTGACCCAGTACTTC
.	TRBV9	TRBD2	TRBJ2-3	CASSSLAGGSGDTQYF	TGTGCCAGCAGCTCACTAGCGGGAGGGTCAGGGGATACGCAGTATTTT
.	TRBV11-2	TRBD2	TRBJ2-5	CASSSRGLAGSQETQYF	TGTGCCAGCAGCTCGAGGGGACTAGCGGGGTCCCAAGAGACCCAGTACTTC
.	TRBV11-2	.	TRBJ2-3	CASSFGASGTDTQYF	TGTGCCAGCAGCTTCGGGGCTAGCGGCACAGATACGCAGTATTTT
once	TRBV7-2	.	TRBJ2-5	CASSPNQQETQYF	TGTGCCAGCAGCCCCAATCAGCAAGAGACCCAGTACTTC
few	TRBV30	.	TRBJ1-1	CAWSAGQPGTEAFF	TGTGCCTGGAGTGCGGGGCAGCCGGGGACTGAAGCTTTCTTT
.	TRBV2	.	TRBJ1-2	CASSETTTYGYTF	TGTGCCAGCAGTGAGACAACTACCTATGGCTACACCTTC